A single sample is the source of the 5 T cell receptor beta chains below, sequenced in a study of blood T cell repertoires in COVID-19. Data came from immunoSEQ multiplex PCR; TCRdb stores just in-frame clones and leaves some out. The sample shows fewer than 400,000 clones, 75% to 90% of them seen only once. Sequenced: PBMCs or T cells enriched from blood (not recorded which). These receptors all come from a man aged 25-45 years who had recovered from COVID-19.

V usage is TRBV11-2 and J usage is TRBJ1-3; D unclear. Per germline, CDR1 SGHAT and CDR2 FQNNGV. The V end lost 5 bases, the J end lost 1 base, and 9 bases lay between the germline ends. CDR3 size: 14 residues. CDR3 amino acids: CASSPIWSGNTIYF. For the CDR3, the DNA is TGTGCCAGCAGCCCTATTTGGTCTGGAAACACCATATATTTT.

V and J are TRBV7-9 and TRBJ2-1; the D gene is possibly TRBD1 (7 bases). Trimming shortened V by 5 bases and J by 0 bases, and 20 bases separated the two germline ends. Germline loops: CDR1 SEHNR, CDR2 FQNEAQ (reference sequence). The CDR3 is 18 amino acids. CDR3 residues: CASSPGGVDRPSYNEQFF. The DNA for the CDR3 is TGTGCCAGCAGCCCTGGAGGGGTGGACAGGCCCTCCTACAATGAGCAGTTCTTC.

This chain joins TRBV6-5 and TRBJ1-6; 7 nucleotides agree with TRBD1. The J segment lost 6 bases and the V segment lost 2 bases, leaving 4 bases of the junction unmatched. This CDR3 spans 15 amino acids. The germline V gene encodes CDR1 MNHEY and CDR2 SVGAGI. CDR3: CASSYGTVTNSPLHF. In DNA, the CDR3 is TGTGCCAGCAGTTACGGGACAGTCACTAATTCACCCCTCCACTTT.

This chain joins TRBV6-5 and TRBJ1-1; the D gene is possibly TRBD1 (5 bases). With 4 bases removed from V and 7 bases from J, the gap between germline ends came to 22 bases. CDR3 size: 16 residues. CDR1 and CDR2 from the germline V gene are MNHEY and SVGAGI. The CDR3 here is CASSSKGSGGRNEAFF. In DNA, the CDR3 is TGTGCCAGCAGTTCCAAAGGCTCGGGGGGAAGGAATGAAGCTTTCTTT.

The rearrangement joins TRBV12-3 or TRBV12-4 to TRBJ2-3, with 7 bases aligning to TRBD2. V was pared by 4 bases and J by 4 bases, with 2 bases of the junction left unmatched. The CDR3 contains 13 residues. The CDR3 is CASSSRGADTQYF. CDR3 DNA: TGTGCCAGCAGTTCCCGGGGGGCAGATACGCAGTATTTT.